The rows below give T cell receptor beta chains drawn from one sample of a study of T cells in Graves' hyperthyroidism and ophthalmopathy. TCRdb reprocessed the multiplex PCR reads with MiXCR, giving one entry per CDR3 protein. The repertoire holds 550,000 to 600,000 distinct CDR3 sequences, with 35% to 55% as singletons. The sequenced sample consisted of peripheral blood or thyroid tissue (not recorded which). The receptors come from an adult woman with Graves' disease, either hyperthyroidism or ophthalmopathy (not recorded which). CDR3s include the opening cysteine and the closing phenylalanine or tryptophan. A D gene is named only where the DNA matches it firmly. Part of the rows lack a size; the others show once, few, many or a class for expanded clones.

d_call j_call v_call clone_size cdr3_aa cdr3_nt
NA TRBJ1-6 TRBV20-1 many CSASIGSGSPLHF TGCAGTGCTAGTATAGGTTCTGGTTCACCCCTCCACTTT
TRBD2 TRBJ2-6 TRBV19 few CASSSSGWANVLTF TGTGCCAGTAGTTCTAGCGGTTGGGCCAACGTCCTGACTTTC
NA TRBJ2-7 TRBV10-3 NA CAISALRGREYEQYF TGTGCCATCAGTGCTTTGAGGGGCAGGGAGTACGAGCAGTACTTC
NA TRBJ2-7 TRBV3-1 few CASSGLGIRSYEQYF TGTGCCAGCAGCGGATTGGGAATTCGGTCGTACGAGCAGTACTTC
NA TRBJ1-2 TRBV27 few CASKRRGAGLTPYGYTF TGTGCCAGCAAACGACGCGGGGCCGGGTTGACACCCTATGGCTACACCTTC
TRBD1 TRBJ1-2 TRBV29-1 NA CSWSGGAYGYTF TGCAGCTGGTCAGGGGGCGCGTATGGCTACACCTTC
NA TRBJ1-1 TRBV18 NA CASALEQAGNTEAFF TGTGCCAGCGCTCTTGAGCAGGCGGGGAACACTGAAGCTTTCTTT
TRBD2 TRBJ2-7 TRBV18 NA CASSRGLAGSYEQYF TGTGCCAGCTCACGCGGACTAGCGGGATCCTACGAGCAGTACTTC
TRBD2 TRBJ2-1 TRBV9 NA CASSVGGSVNEQFF TGTGCCAGCAGCGTAGGCGGGAGTGTCAATGAGCAGTTCTTC
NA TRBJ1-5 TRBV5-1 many CASSPEAGTNQPQHF TGCGCCAGCAGCCCGGAGGCAGGGACCAATCAGCCCCAGCATTTT
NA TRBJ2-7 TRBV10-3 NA CAIGTSGPYEQYF TGTGCCATCGGGACGTCGGGACCCTACGAGCAGTACTTC
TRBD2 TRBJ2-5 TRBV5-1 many CASSLGDSGLAVETQYF TGCGCCAGCAGCTTGGGGGATTCGGGACTAGCAGTCGAGACCCAGTACTTC
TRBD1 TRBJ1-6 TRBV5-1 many CASSLATGDSPLHF TGCGCCAGCAGCTTGGCAACAGGGGATTCACCCCTCCACTTT
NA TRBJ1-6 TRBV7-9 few CASSLGGGYSPLHF TGTGCCAGCAGCTTAGGAGGGGGTTATTCACCCCTCCACTTT
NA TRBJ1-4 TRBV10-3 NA CAISDLGGTGEEKLFF TGTGCCATCAGTGACTTGGGGGGCACCGGGGAGGAAAAACTGTTTTTT
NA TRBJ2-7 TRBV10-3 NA CAISDPRGAGVSYEQYF TGTGCCATCAGTGACCCCCGGGGGGCGGGAGTCTCCTACGAGCAGTACTTC
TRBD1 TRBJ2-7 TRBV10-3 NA CAIRAGTGNEQYF TGTGCCATCAGGGCTGGGACAGGGAACGAGCAGTACTTC
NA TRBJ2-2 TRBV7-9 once CASSMAGGELFF TGTGCCAGCAGCATGGCCGGAGGGGAGCTGTTTTTT
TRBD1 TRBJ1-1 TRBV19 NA CASSSGQGWGEAFF TGTGCCAGTAGTTCAGGACAGGGGTGGGGTGAGGCTTTCTTT
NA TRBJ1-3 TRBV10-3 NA CAISDGGLNSGNTIYF TGTGCCATCAGTGACGGTGGCCTTAACTCTGGAAACACCATATATTTT
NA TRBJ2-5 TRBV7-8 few CASSLGGRQETQYF TGTGCCAGCAGCTTAGGGGGTAGACAAGAGACCCAGTACTTC
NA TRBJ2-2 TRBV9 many CASSAENSPGELFF TGTGCCAGCAGCGCAGAAAATAGCCCCGGGGAGCTGTTTTTT
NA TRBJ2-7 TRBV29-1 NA CSAAGDAGYEQYF TGCAGCGCAGCCGGGGACGCAGGTTACGAGCAGTACTTC
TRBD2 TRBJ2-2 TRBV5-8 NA CASSFYSVVAGDSGELFF TGTGCCAGCAGCTTTTACTCGGTGGTGGCGGGAGACTCCGGGGAGCTGTTTTTT
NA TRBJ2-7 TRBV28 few CASSLPTMAASYEQYF TGTGCCAGCAGTTTACCCACTATGGCGGCTAGCTACGAGCAGTACTTC
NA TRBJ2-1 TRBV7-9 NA CASSPIKARNEQFF TGTGCCAGCAGCCCTATTAAGGCGCGCAATGAGCAGTTCTTC
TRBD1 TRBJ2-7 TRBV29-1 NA CSVLQGAEGEQYF TGCAGCGTCTTACAGGGGGCTGAGGGGGAGCAGTACTTC
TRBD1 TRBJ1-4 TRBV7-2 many CASSLRQGGGLFF TGTGCCAGCAGCTTAAGACAGGGGGGCGGGCTGTTTTTT